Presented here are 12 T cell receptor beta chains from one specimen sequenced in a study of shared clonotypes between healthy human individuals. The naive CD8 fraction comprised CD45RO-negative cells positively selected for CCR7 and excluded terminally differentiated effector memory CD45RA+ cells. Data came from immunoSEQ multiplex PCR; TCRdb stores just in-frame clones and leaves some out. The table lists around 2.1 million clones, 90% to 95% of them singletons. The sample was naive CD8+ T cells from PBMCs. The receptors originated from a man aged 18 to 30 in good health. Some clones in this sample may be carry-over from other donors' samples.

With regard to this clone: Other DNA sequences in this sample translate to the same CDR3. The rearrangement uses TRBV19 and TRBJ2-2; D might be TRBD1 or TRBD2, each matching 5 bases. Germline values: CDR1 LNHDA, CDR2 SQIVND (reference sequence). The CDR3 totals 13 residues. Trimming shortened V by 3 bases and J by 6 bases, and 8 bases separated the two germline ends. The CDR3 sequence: CASSIRGPGELFF. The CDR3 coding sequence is TGTGCCAGTAGTATTAGGGGACCCGGGGAGCTGTTTTTT.

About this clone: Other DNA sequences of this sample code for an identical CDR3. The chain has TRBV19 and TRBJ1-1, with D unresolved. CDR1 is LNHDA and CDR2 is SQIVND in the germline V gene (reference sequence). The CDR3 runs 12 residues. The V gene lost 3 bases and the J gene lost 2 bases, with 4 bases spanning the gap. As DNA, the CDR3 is TGTGCCAGTAGTATCGGCAACACTGAAGCTTTCTTT. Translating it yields CASSIGNTEAFF.

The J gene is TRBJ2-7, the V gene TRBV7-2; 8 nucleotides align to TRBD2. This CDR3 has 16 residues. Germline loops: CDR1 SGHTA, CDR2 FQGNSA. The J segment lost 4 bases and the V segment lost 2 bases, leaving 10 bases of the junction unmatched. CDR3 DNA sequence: TGTGCCAGCAGCTTACCTGTGGCGGGAGGTTATTACGAGCAGTACTTC. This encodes CASSLPVAGGYYEQYF. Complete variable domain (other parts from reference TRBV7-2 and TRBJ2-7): GAGVSQSPSNKVTEKGKDVELRCDPISGHTALYWYRQSLGQGLEFLIYFQGNSAPDKSGLPSDRFSAERTGGSVSTLTIQRTQQEDSAVYLCASSLPVAGGYYEQYFGPGTRLTVT.

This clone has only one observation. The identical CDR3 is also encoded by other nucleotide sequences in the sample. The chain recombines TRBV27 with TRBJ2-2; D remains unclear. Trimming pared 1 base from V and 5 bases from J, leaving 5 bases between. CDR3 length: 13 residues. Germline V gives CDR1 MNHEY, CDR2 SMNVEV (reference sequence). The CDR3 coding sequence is TGTGCCAGCAGTTTATTAGGTACCGGGGAGCTGTTTTTT. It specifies CASSLLGTGELFF.

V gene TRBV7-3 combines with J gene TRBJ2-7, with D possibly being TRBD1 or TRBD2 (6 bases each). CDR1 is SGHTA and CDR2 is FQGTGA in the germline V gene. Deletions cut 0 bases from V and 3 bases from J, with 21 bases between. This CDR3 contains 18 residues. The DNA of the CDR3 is TGTGCCAGCAGCTTAACTGGACTACCGGGACACGTGGACTACGAGCAGTACTTC. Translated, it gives CASSLTGLPGHVDYEQYF.

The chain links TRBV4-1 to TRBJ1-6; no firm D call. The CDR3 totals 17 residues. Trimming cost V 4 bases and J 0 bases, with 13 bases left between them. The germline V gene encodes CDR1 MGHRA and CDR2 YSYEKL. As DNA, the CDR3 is TGCGCCAGCAGCCTCGGCCCCTCGCCCTCCTATAATTCACCCCTCCACTTT. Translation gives CASSLGPSPSYNSPLHF.

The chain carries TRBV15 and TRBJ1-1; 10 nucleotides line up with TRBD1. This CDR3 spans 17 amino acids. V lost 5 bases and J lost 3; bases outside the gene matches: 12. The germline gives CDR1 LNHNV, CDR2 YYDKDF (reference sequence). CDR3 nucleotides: TGTGCCACCAGCCAGGGCCTGACAGGGGGCAGGGACACTGAAGCTTTCTTT. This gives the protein CATSQGLTGGRDTEAFF.

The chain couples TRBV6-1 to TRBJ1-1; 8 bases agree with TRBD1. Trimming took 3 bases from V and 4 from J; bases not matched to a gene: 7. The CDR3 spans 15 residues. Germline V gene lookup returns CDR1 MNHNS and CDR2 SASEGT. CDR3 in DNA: TGTGCCAGCAGTGACATGACAGGGGCGGGCACTGAAGCTTTCTTT. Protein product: CASSDMTGAGTEAFF.

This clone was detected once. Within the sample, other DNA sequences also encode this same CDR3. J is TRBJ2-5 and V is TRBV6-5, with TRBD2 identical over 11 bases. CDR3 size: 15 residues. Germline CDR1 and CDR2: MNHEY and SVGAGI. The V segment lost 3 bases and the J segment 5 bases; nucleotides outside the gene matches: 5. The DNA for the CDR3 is TGTGCCAGCAGTTATAGCGGGAGGGCCGGTGAGACCCAGTACTTC. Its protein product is CASSYSGRAGETQYF.

CDR3 protein: CASSLSATATGELFF. In DNA form, the CDR3 reads TGTGCCAGCAGTTTATCGGCCACGGCCACCGGGGAGCTGTTTTTT. This chain uses TRBV27 with TRBJ2-2; D unclear. Germline CDR1 MNHEY, CDR2 SMNVEV (reference sequence). Trimming removed 0 bases at V and 4 bases at J, with 9 bases between. The length of the CDR3 is 15 residues.

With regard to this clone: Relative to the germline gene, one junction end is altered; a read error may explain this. For the CDR3, the DNA is TGTGCCTGCAGGGAGAGCTCCTACGAGCAGTACTTC. Translation: CACRESSYEQYF. The chain is built from TRBV6-6 and TRBJ2-5, with D perhaps being TRBD1 or TRBD2 (5 bases each). With the DNA end fitting TRBJ2-7 better, the J assignment may be wrong. The CDR3 is 12 residues long. Per germline, CDR1 MNHNY and CDR2 SVGAGI (reference sequence).

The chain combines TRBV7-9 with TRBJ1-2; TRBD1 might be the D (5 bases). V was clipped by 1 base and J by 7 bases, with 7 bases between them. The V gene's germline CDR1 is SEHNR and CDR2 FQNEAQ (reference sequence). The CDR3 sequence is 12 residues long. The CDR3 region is CASSLDGGGYTF. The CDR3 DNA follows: TGTGCCAGCAGCTTAGATGGGGGTGGCTACACCTTC.